This is a list of T cell receptor beta chains from one sample in a study of cytomegalovirus exposure and HLA in healthy donors. Method: immunoSEQ multiplex PCR; TCRdb's copy keeps in-frame clones and lacks some. The sample spans about 83,000 clones; the ten largest clones claim 3% to 4%. Sample: PBMCs. These receptors came from a man aged 18 to 30 in good health and CMV-seropositive. The CDR3 runs from the conserved cysteine through the conserved F or W. The D gene is left open where the match is weak.

TRBD2 | TRBJ2-1 | TRBV29-1 | TGCAGCGTTGATGGGGTGCGGGAGACCCATGGATCCTACAATGAGCAGTTCTTC | CSVDGVRETHGSYNEQFF
. | TRBJ1-3 | TRBV13 | TGTGCCAGCAGCTTCGGGGGAACTGGAAACACCATATATTTT | CASSFGGTGNTIYF
TRBD1 | TRBJ1-2 | TRBV14 | TGTGCCAGCAGCCAGACAGGGTATGGCGGCTACACCTTC | CASSQTGYGGYTF
. | TRBJ1-1 | TRBV1 | TGCACCAGCAGCCACGTGCTACCGGACAGGGGGAACACTGAAGCTTTCTTT | CTSSHVLPDRGNTEAFF
TRBD1 | TRBJ1-5 | TRBV19 | TGTGCCAGTAGGACGACAGGGTTCAATCAGCCCCAGCATTTT | CASRTTGFNQPQHF
TRBD1 | TRBJ1-6 | TRBV27 | TGTGCCAGCAGTTTAATGGGGACAGGGTTTTCACCCCTCCACTTT | CASSLMGTGFSPLHF
. | TRBJ2-7 | TRBV18 | TGTGCCAGCTCTCGGACACAAAACGAGATGGGCGAGCAGTACTTC | CASSRTQNEMGEQYF
. | TRBJ2-2 | TRBV9 | TGTGCCAGCAGCGCCCCCGGCAGCGGAGCGGACACCGGGGAGCTGTTTTTT | CASSAPGSGADTGELFF
. | TRBJ1-2 | TRBV6-1 | TGTGTTTCGGGGGGGGGAGTTTATGGCTACACCTTC | CVSGGGVYGYTF
. | TRBJ2-6 | TRBV19 | TGTGCCAGTAGTATCAGGGACTCTGGGGCCAACGTCCTGACTTTC | CASSIRDSGANVLTF
TRBD1 | TRBJ1-1 | TRBV5-8 | TGTGCCAGCAGCTTTGACAGGGGGCAGGGAGCTTTCTTT | CASSFDRGQGAFF
. | TRBJ2-7 | TRBV7-5 | TGTGTCAGAAGCCCTCCCCGGGGGGATTCCTACGAGCAGTACTTC | CVRSPPRGDSYEQYF
. | TRBJ1-1 | TRBV18 | TGTGCCAGCTCAGTACGGACGGGCAGGGATTCTGAAGCTTTCTTT | CASSVRTGRDSEAFF
. | TRBJ2-1 | TRBV12-5 | TGTGCTAGTGCCGTTTACAATGAGCAGTTCTTC | CASAVYNEQFF
. | TRBJ1-1 | TRBV10-1 | TGCGCCAGCATTACCGGAGCTTTCTTT | CASITGAFF